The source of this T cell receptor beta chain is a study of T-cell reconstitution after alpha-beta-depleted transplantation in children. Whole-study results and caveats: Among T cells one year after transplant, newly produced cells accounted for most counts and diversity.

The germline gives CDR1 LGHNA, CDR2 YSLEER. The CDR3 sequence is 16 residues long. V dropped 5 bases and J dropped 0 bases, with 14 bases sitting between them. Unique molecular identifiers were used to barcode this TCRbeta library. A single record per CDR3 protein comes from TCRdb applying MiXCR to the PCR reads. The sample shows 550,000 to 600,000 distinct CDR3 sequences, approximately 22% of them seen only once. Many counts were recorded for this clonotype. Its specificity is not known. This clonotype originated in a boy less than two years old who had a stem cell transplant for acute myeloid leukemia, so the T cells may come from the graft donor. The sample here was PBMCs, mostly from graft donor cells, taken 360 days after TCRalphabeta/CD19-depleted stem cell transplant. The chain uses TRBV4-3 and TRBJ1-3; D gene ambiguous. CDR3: CASSSWISTSGNTIYF. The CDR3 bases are TGCGCCAGCAGCTCCTGGATCAGCACCTCTGGAAACACCATATATTTT.